These 14 T cell receptor beta chains originate from one sample sequenced in a study of response to subunit inactivated influenza vaccine. TCRdb re-called the RT-PCR reads through MiXCR, storing one row per CDR3 protein. The sample has more than 450,000 distinct CDR3 sequences, around 11% seen once. Sequencing was performed on PBMCs from blood, taken on the day of vaccination. The receptors originated from a man aged 50 to 59 who received an inactivated influenza vaccine.

A few counts support this clonotype. The chain employs TRBV7-9 and TRBJ2-5; D is perhaps TRBD2 (5 bases). Trimming shortened V by 1 base and J by 7 bases, and 13 bases separated the two germline ends. CDR1 and CDR2 from the germline V gene are SEHNR and FQNEAQ (reference sequence). CDR3 length: 14 amino acids. The CDR3 sequence is CASSLDSGFGTQYF. The CDR3 bases are TGTGCCAGCAGCTTAGACAGCGGATTCGGGACCCAGTACTTC.

The chain uses TRBV3-1 and TRBJ1-6; maybe TRBD1 (6 bases). The CDR3 contains 13 residues. Germline-derived CDR1 and CDR2 are LGHDT and YNNKEL (reference sequence). Trimming cost V 4 bases and J 11 bases, with 12 bases left between them. CDR3 nucleotide sequence: TGTGCCAGCAGCCGGCCGGCAGGGGCACCCCTCCACTTT. Its translation: CASSRPAGAPLHF. The variable domain in full, with the rest retrieved from reference TRBV3-1 and TRBJ1-6, is DTAVSQTPKYLVTQMGNDKSIKCEQNLGHDTMYWYKQDSKKFLKIMFSYNNKELIINETVPNRFSPKSPDKAHLNLHINSLELGDSAVYFCASSRPAGAPLHFGNGTRLTVT.

This clonotype was counted only a few times. V and J are TRBV27 and TRBJ2-1; D might be TRBD2 (6 bases). Germline CDR1 MNHEY, CDR2 SMNVEV (reference sequence). The V end lost 6 bases, the J end lost 5 bases, and 23 bases lay between the germline ends. This CDR3 comprises 17 residues. The CDR3 loop reads CASSPTRGGKSHNEQFF. The CDR3, as DNA: TGTGCCAGCAGCCCTACCCGTGGCGGGAAGAGCCACAATGAGCAGTTCTTC.

This clonotype has a handful of counts. The rearrangement uses TRBV5-1 and TRBJ1-2, with D perhaps matching TRBD1 (6 bases). CDR1 is SGHRS and CDR2 is YFSETQ in the germline V gene. The CDR3 covers 13 residues. V was trimmed by 7 bases and J by 7 bases, leaving 17 bases between them. CDR3 region: CASAAEGVGGYTF. The CDR3 DNA is TGCGCCAGCGCCGCTGAGGGGGTCGGTGGCTACACCTTC. The full variable domain, with the rest looked up from reference TRBV5-1 and TRBJ1-2, is KAGVTQTPRYLIKTRGQQVTLSCSPISGHRSVSWYQQTPGQGLQFLFEYFSETQRNKGNFPGRFSGRQFSNSRSEMNVSTLELGDSALYLCASAAEGVGGYTFGSGTRLTVV.

This clonotype occurred many times. The V and J genes are TRBV3-1 and TRBJ2-1; maybe TRBD2 (5 bases). Per the germline V gene, CDR1 is LGHDT and CDR2 is YNNKEL (reference sequence). V lost 1 base, J lost 0 bases, and 7 bases lay in between. This CDR3 has 15 residues. The CDR3 region is CASSQVASSYNEQFF. CDR3 in DNA: TGTGCCAGCAGCCAAGTAGCGAGCTCCTACAATGAGCAGTTCTTC.

The chain links TRBV5-1 to TRBJ1-1, with a weak D call TRBD1 (6 bases). This CDR3 is 16 amino acids long. Germline-derived CDR1 and CDR2 are SGHRS and YFSETQ. Trimming left V 4 bases short and J 0 bases short, with 16 bases between. Here the CDR3 reads CASSPAPAGVNTEAFF. The CDR3 region has the DNA TGCGCCAGCAGCCCAGCTCCGGCAGGGGTGAACACTGAAGCTTTCTTT.

The genes are TRBV5-1 and TRBJ1-3; 9 bases are a match to TRBD1. This CDR3 spans 14 amino acids. The V gene's germline CDR1 is SGHRS and CDR2 YFSETQ. The ends lost 5 bases at V and 6 bases at J; junction bases unmatched: 6. The DNA for the CDR3 is TGCGCCAGCAGTCCCGGACAGGGGCCAAACACCATATATTTT. It encodes CASSPGQGPNTIYF.

J is TRBJ2-3 and V is TRBV5-1, with a tentative D call TRBD1 (6 bases). The CDR3 is 15 amino acids. From germline, CDR1 is SGHRS and CDR2 YFSETQ. Trimming shortened V by 4 bases and J by 3 bases, and 15 bases separated the two germline ends. The CDR3 DNA follows: TGCGCCAGCAGCATAGCGACAGGATTTACAGATACGCAGTATTTT. Amino acids: CASSIATGFTDTQYF.

The V call is TRBV6-5, the J call TRBJ2-1; no definite D call. The V end lost 4 bases, the J end lost 4 bases, and 17 bases lay between the germline ends. Germline-derived CDR1 and CDR2 are MNHEY and SVGAGI. The CDR3 is 16 amino acids. The CDR3 region is CASSSQARNRYNEQFF. Written as DNA, the CDR3 is TGTGCCAGCAGTTCCCAGGCCCGAAACAGATACAATGAGCAGTTCTTC.

The genes are TRBV5-1 and TRBJ2-3, with D unresolved. There are 12 residues in the CDR3. Germline lookup yields CDR1 SGHRS and CDR2 YFSETQ. Trimming cost V 0 bases and J 8 bases, with 7 bases left between them. The CDR3 coding sequence is TGCGCCAGCAGCTTGGCCCGCGTTACGCAGTATTTT. Amino acid sequence: CASSLARVTQYF. The variable domain in full, completed from reference TRBV5-1 and TRBJ2-3, reads KAGVTQTPRYLIKTRGQQVTLSCSPISGHRSVSWYQQTPGQGLQFLFEYFSETQRNKGNFPGRFSGRQFSNSRSEMNVSTLELGDSALYLCASSLARVTQYFGPGTRLTVL.

This clonotype came up a few times. The V gene is TRBV20-1, the J gene TRBJ2-5; possible D gene TRBD2, 6 bases. Looked up from germline, CDR1 is DFQATT and CDR2 is SNEGSKA (reference sequence). The CDR3 is 15 amino acids. The germline V and J ends were trimmed by 0 bases and 3 bases, with 14 bases remaining between them. CDR3 DNA: TGCAGTGCTAGAGATTATTTGCGGGGCAAAGAGACCCAGTACTTC. It encodes CSARDYLRGKETQYF.

This clonotype has a count of ten or more. The V and J genes are TRBV12-3 or TRBV12-4 and TRBJ2-5; 10 nucleotides agree with TRBD1. This CDR3 region has 13 residues. After removal of 5 bases from V and 5 bases from J, the junction contained 2 bases not matched to a gene. In nucleotides, the CDR3 is TGTGCCAGCAGTGGGGACAGGGGTGAGACCCAGTACTTC. Translating gives CASSGDRGETQYF.

V and J are TRBV12-3 or TRBV12-4 and TRBJ2-3, with TRBD2 identical over 8 bases. The CDR3 is made up of 15 amino acids. Trimming at V came to 7 bases and at J to 6 bases, leaving 12 bases not matched to a gene. CDR3: CASTERGGRADTQYF. In nucleotides, the CDR3 is TGTGCCAGCACCGAGCGCGGGGGGCGAGCGGATACGCAGTATTTT.

To note about this clonotype: An end of the junction does not agree with germline; a read error may underlie this. The V gene is TRBV6-1, the J gene TRBJ2-3, with 9 nucleotides matching TRBD2. CDR1 MNHNS and CDR2 SASEGT come from the germline V gene. The CDR3 has 17 amino acids. CDR3 coding DNA: TGTGCCAGCACCCCCGAAACTAGCGGGCTTCCCCTGGATACGCAGAATTTT. Translating gives CASTPETSGLPLDTQNF.